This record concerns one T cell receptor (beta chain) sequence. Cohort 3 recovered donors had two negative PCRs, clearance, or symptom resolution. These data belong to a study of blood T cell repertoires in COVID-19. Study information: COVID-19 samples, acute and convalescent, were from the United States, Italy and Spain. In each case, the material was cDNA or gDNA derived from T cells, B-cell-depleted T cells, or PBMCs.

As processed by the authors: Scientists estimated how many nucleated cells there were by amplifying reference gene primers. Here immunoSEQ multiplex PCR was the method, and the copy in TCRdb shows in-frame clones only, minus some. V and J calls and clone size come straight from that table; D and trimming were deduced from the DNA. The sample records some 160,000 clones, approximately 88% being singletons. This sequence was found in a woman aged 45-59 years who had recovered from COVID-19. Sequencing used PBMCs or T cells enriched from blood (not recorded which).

Here the CDR3 DNA reads TGTGCCAGCAGCCCGGGACTAGCGGGGCGTACGCAGTATTTT. It is translated as CASSPGLAGRTQYF. V is TRBV7-2 and J is TRBJ2-3; TRBD2 matches at 13 bases. Germline CDR1 SGHTA, CDR2 FQGNSA. CDR3 length: 14 amino acids. Trimming took 5 bases from V and 8 from J; bases not matched to a gene: 4.